This T cell receptor (beta chain) was documented in a study of T cell responses to AZD1222 COVID-19 vaccine (dated by TCRdb to about 2021). Looking at the study overall: Because spike-specific TCR depth and breadth did not differ between the two schedules, AZD1222 recipients who got a second dose at roughly 4 weeks were pooled with those who got a second dose at roughly 12 weeks. Trial participants were enrolled by age into subgroups of 18-55, 56-69 and 70-plus years, and roughly 150, 30 and 60 TCR-sequenced participants, respectively, were included in these subgroups. TCR sequencing was performed for over 230 trial participants, of whom 200 to 210 were given two doses of AZD1222 and around 25 were given two doses of MenACWY control vaccine.

The CDR3 regions of human TCRbeta chains were subjected to immunosequencing. The paper's processing steps were these. TCRs in the repertoires were matched against a reference library of SARS-CoV-2-specific TCRs that had been generated with the MIRA antigen-specificity platform. Breadth was defined as the fraction of unique TCRs that were SARS-CoV-2-associated. Depth was defined as the fraction of total T cells that were SARS-CoV-2-associated. Each spike-specific TCR was assigned to its reactive spike region and to a CD4 or CD8 class using the MIRA data. Log10-transformed breadth and depth values were compared by one-way ANOVA with Sidak's multiple comparisons tests. Not all clones reach the TCRdb copy of this immuneACCESS table, which keeps in-frame sequences only. Checked studies attribute under half of the gap to unresolved V genes and leave the rest unexplained. D and trimming come from the DNA, and the V and J calls and clone size come from that table. For this sample the table gives around 100,000 clones, of which approximately 86% were detected only once. 1.4% of the sample is taken by the ten largest.

Reading from cysteine to phenylalanine, the CDR3 counts 14 amino acids. The CDR3 DNA has 42 bases and is translated from base 1. The V end gives up 3 bases and the J end 6 bases, leaving 4 bases in the junction not matched to a gene. The germline V gene encodes CDR1 LNHDA and CDR2 SQIVND (reference sequence). Here is what the overall study found, with its caveats: Conclusions about previously exposed vaccinees are limited because only six or seven AZD1222 recipients were SARS-CoV-2 seropositive at baseline. CD4 TCRs associated with the vaccine covered the entire spike protein, and the dominant responses were in regions 160-218 and 743-854. Participants were mostly white British, with more females than males. The authors suggested clonal diversity may have been underestimated. The 56-69-year group was small, and its depth increase did not reach significance, likely because of low power. No day 14 peak-response samples were available, so repertoires were characterized only after the peak T cell response. Epitopes outside the regions mutated in the B.1.351 and B.1.1.7 variants were reportedly recognized by nearly half of the unique spike-specific TCRs. After two AZD1222 doses, both the breadth and the depth of spike-specific TCRs were significantly higher than at day 0 and than in MenACWY recipients.

The time point label corresponds to: baseline before first vaccination. Vaccinee samples were obtained from the UK trials COV001 and COV002, which included a single-blind randomized controlled phase 2/3 trial of AZD1222 (ChAdOx1 nCoV-19) in healthy adults. For TCRbeta chain sequencing, PBMC samples from trial participants were taken at day 0 and at day 28 after the second dose. Worth noting for this clone: The antigen it binds to is not known. Base qualities are missing; no much larger clone stands one base away.

The sequence was obtained from an adult in good health. The chain is assembled from TRBV19 and TRBJ2-1, and TRBD2 aligns with 8 junction nucleotides. The material sequenced was peripheral blood, taken on day 0 of AZD1222 vaccination. CDR3 reads: CASSITGLVNEQFF. The DNA sequence is as follows: TGTGCCAGTAGTATTACGGGACTAGTCAATGAGCAGTTCTTC. Supplemented by the reference TRBV19 and TRBJ2-1 proteins around the CDR3, the complete variable domain is DGGITQSPKYLFRKEGQNVTLSCEQNLNHDAMYWYRQDPGQGLRLIYYSQIVNDFQKGDIAEGYSVSREKKESFPLTVTSAQKNPTAFYLCASSITGLVNEQFFGPGTRLTVL.